These T cell receptor beta chains were read from a single sample in a study of T cells after yellow fever vaccination. From the 5' RACE reads, TCRdb called clonotypes with MiXCR, one entry per CDR3 protein. The sample has about 170,000 distinct CDR3 sequences, approximately 6.2% seen once. Sequences were derived from CD4+ T cells sorted from PBMCs, sampled on the day of the first yellow fever vaccination. These receptors originate from a man between 18 and 35 years old who received the YFV17D yellow fever vaccine. The CDR3 runs from the conserved cysteine through the conserved F or W. The order of the fields is D gene, J gene, V gene, clone size, CDR3 protein, CDR3 DNA. D genes are given only for firm matches. Clone size is shown for a subset of rows, as once, few, many or a class of expanded clone.

d_call: .
j_call: TRBJ1-5
v_call: TRBV7-2
clone_size: .
cdr3_aa: CASSTVGGSNQPQHF
cdr3_nt: TGTGCCAGCAGCACAGTCGGCGGTAGCAATCAGCCCCAGCATTTT

d_call: .
j_call: TRBJ2-3
v_call: TRBV18
clone_size: .
cdr3_aa: CASSPGLGGGTQYF
cdr3_nt: TGTGCCAGCTCGCCGGGACTTGGCGGAGGTACGCAGTATTTT

d_call: .
j_call: TRBJ2-3
v_call: TRBV5-1
clone_size: few
cdr3_aa: CASSKTGSTFTDTQYF
cdr3_nt: TGCGCCAGCAGCAAGACAGGATCTACTTTCACAGATACGCAGTATTTT

d_call: TRBD2
j_call: TRBJ2-5
v_call: TRBV4-1
clone_size: few
cdr3_aa: CASSQHYQAGGYETQYF
cdr3_nt: TGCGCCAGCAGCCAACACTACCAAGCGGGGGGTTATGAGACCCAGTACTTC

d_call: .
j_call: TRBJ2-3
v_call: TRBV7-2
clone_size: many
cdr3_aa: CASSLTGGGDTQYF
cdr3_nt: TGTGCCAGCAGCTTAACGGGGGGCGGAGATACGCAGTATTTT

d_call: .
j_call: TRBJ2-3
v_call: TRBV15
clone_size: .
cdr3_aa: CATSRDILARTDTQYF
cdr3_nt: TGTGCCACCAGCAGAGATATACTAGCACGCACAGATACGCAGTATTTT

d_call: TRBD1
j_call: TRBJ2-3
v_call: TRBV30
clone_size: many
cdr3_aa: CAWRQNPGTGQYF
cdr3_nt: TGTGCCTGGCGACAAAACCCCGGGACAGGGCAGTATTTT

d_call: .
j_call: TRBJ2-5
v_call: TRBV20-1
clone_size: many
cdr3_aa: CSAPGGETQYF
cdr3_nt: TGCAGTGCTCCTGGGGGCGAGACCCAGTACTTC

d_call: .
j_call: TRBJ1-1
v_call: TRBV20-1
clone_size: many
cdr3_aa: CSANREATEAFF
cdr3_nt: TGCAGTGCTAACAGGGAGGCCACTGAAGCTTTCTTT

d_call: .
j_call: TRBJ1-1
v_call: TRBV9
clone_size: .
cdr3_aa: CASSPQVMGTEAFF
cdr3_nt: TGTGCCAGCAGCCCTCAGGTCATGGGCACTGAAGCTTTCTTT

d_call: TRBD1
j_call: TRBJ1-5
v_call: TRBV12-3/TRBV12-4
clone_size: few
cdr3_aa: CASSARGQGQYQPQHF
cdr3_nt: TGTGCCAGCAGTGCACGCGGACAGGGGCAATATCAGCCCCAGCATTTT

d_call: .
j_call: TRBJ1-5
v_call: TRBV30
clone_size: .
cdr3_aa: CAWSVGRFGGPQHF
cdr3_nt: TGTGCCTGGAGTGTTGGCAGGTTTGGGGGGCCCCAGCATTTT

d_call: TRBD1
j_call: TRBJ1-2
v_call: TRBV6-5
clone_size: few
cdr3_aa: CASSYSGQGYGYTF
cdr3_nt: TGTGCCAGCAGTTACTCCGGACAGGGATATGGCTACACCTTC

d_call: .
j_call: TRBJ1-5
v_call: TRBV10-3
clone_size: .
cdr3_aa: CAISVTDSNQPQHF
cdr3_nt: TGTGCCATCAGTGTGACGGATAGCAATCAGCCCCAGCATTTT

d_call: TRBD1
j_call: TRBJ2-3
v_call: TRBV12-3/TRBV12-4
clone_size: many
cdr3_aa: CASSQGGLNADTQYF
cdr3_nt: TGTGCCAGCAGCCAAGGGGGCCTGAACGCAGATACGCAGTATTTT

d_call: .
j_call: TRBJ2-2
v_call: TRBV5-6
clone_size: many
cdr3_aa: CASSPTGYTGELFF
cdr3_nt: TGTGCCAGCAGCCCAACAGGGTACACCGGGGAGCTGTTTTTT

d_call: TRBD1
j_call: TRBJ1-2
v_call: TRBV20-1
clone_size: .
cdr3_aa: CSARPGTGPANYGYTF
cdr3_nt: TGCAGTGCCCGTCCCGGGACAGGCCCAGCTAACTATGGCTACACCTTC

d_call: TRBD1
j_call: TRBJ2-5
v_call: TRBV7-9
clone_size: .
cdr3_aa: CASSLSRTGTEETQYF
cdr3_nt: TGTGCCAGCAGCCTCTCACGGACAGGGACGGAAGAGACCCAGTACTTC

d_call: TRBD1
j_call: TRBJ2-7
v_call: TRBV2
clone_size: many
cdr3_aa: CASLTWQGEYEQYF
cdr3_nt: TGTGCCAGCCTGACATGGCAGGGGGAGTACGAGCAGTACTTC

d_call: .
j_call: TRBJ1-1
v_call: TRBV7-9
clone_size: many
cdr3_aa: CASRSGHTEAFF
cdr3_nt: TGTGCCAGCAGATCGGGGCACACTGAAGCTTTCTTT

d_call: .
j_call: TRBJ1-1
v_call: TRBV28
clone_size: few
cdr3_aa: CASSRPGLQVTEAFF
cdr3_nt: TGTGCCAGCAGCCGGCCGGGACTCCAAGTCACTGAAGCTTTCTTT

d_call: TRBD2
j_call: TRBJ2-3
v_call: TRBV6-5
clone_size: few
cdr3_aa: CASSSILAGDTDTQYF
cdr3_nt: TGTGCCAGCAGTTCAATACTAGCGGGGGACACAGATACGCAGTATTTT

d_call: .
j_call: TRBJ2-5
v_call: TRBV7-8
clone_size: many
cdr3_aa: CASSTRTGKETQYF
cdr3_nt: TGTGCCAGCAGCACGCGAACAGGGAAAGAGACCCAGTACTTC

d_call: TRBD1
j_call: TRBJ2-7
v_call: TRBV10-3
clone_size: many
cdr3_aa: CAIRDGQGGDEQYF
cdr3_nt: TGTGCCATCAGGGATGGACAGGGCGGCGACGAGCAGTACTTC

d_call: .
j_call: TRBJ1-5
v_call: TRBV21-1
clone_size: few
cdr3_aa: CASSKRVRKSNQPQHF
cdr3_nt: TGTGCCAGCAGCAAAAGGGTCAGGAAAAGCAATCAGCCCCAGCATTTT

d_call: TRBD1
j_call: TRBJ2-1
v_call: TRBV23-1
clone_size: many
cdr3_aa: CASSQRDRAFYNEQFF
cdr3_nt: TGCGCCAGCAGTCAAAGAGACAGGGCTTTCTACAATGAGCAGTTCTTC

d_call: TRBD1
j_call: TRBJ2-5
v_call: TRBV7-6
clone_size: many
cdr3_aa: CASSVTGFETQYF
cdr3_nt: TGTGCCAGCAGCGTGACAGGGTTTGAGACCCAGTACTTC

d_call: .
j_call: TRBJ2-3
v_call: TRBV18
clone_size: many
cdr3_aa: CASSPLSGTTDTQYF
cdr3_nt: TGTGCCAGCTCACCATTAAGCGGAACCACAGATACGCAGTATTTT

d_call: .
j_call: TRBJ1-1
v_call: TRBV6-1
clone_size: many
cdr3_aa: CASSLARLSNTEAFF
cdr3_nt: TGTGCCAGCAGCCTGGCGAGGCTTTCGAACACTGAAGCTTTCTTT

d_call: .
j_call: TRBJ2-2
v_call: TRBV5-1
clone_size: few
cdr3_aa: CASSLGAKANTGELFF
cdr3_nt: TGCGCCAGCAGCTTGGGCGCGAAAGCGAACACCGGGGAGCTGTTTTTT

d_call: .
j_call: TRBJ1-1
v_call: TRBV6-2/TRBV6-3
clone_size: many
cdr3_aa: CASTIRGGVGTEAFF
cdr3_nt: TGTGCCAGCACCATACGAGGCGGCGTTGGGACTGAAGCTTTCTTT

d_call: .
j_call: TRBJ2-3
v_call: TRBV7-2
clone_size: few
cdr3_aa: CASSFGNGGTDTQYF
cdr3_nt: TGTGCCAGCAGCTTTGGAAACGGGGGCACAGATACGCAGTATTTT

d_call: .
j_call: TRBJ2-1
v_call: TRBV6-4
clone_size: few
cdr3_aa: CASSETGSVYNEQFF
cdr3_nt: TGTGCCAGCAGTGAAACAGGGTCAGTCTACAATGAGCAGTTCTTC

d_call: .
j_call: TRBJ2-1
v_call: TRBV6-2/TRBV6-3
clone_size: few
cdr3_aa: CASSYRGNEQFF
cdr3_nt: TGTGCCAGCAGTTACCGCGGCAATGAGCAGTTCTTC

d_call: .
j_call: TRBJ2-5
v_call: TRBV11-2
clone_size: few
cdr3_aa: CASSPLAGAKSKTQYF
cdr3_nt: TGTGCCAGCAGCCCCCTAGCCGGAGCCAAGTCGAAAACCCAGTACTTC

d_call: TRBD1
j_call: TRBJ2-1
v_call: TRBV5-1
clone_size: many
cdr3_aa: CASSGTEYNEQFF
cdr3_nt: TGCGCCAGCAGTGGGACAGAGTACAATGAGCAGTTCTTC

d_call: TRBD1
j_call: TRBJ2-1
v_call: TRBV7-6
clone_size: many
cdr3_aa: CASSQTGHFSYNEQFF
cdr3_nt: TGTGCCAGCAGCCAGACAGGGCATTTCTCCTACAATGAGCAGTTCTTC

d_call: .
j_call: TRBJ1-3
v_call: TRBV29-1
clone_size: few
cdr3_aa: CSVDSGNTIYF
cdr3_nt: TGCAGCGTTGATTCTGGAAACACCATATATTTT

d_call: .
j_call: TRBJ1-6
v_call: TRBV28
clone_size: .
cdr3_aa: CASSLGDRRSSPLHF
cdr3_nt: TGTGCCAGCAGTTTAGGTGACAGACGGAGTTCACCCCTCCACTTT

d_call: .
j_call: TRBJ1-2
v_call: TRBV18
clone_size: many
cdr3_aa: CASSAGRGANYGYTF
cdr3_nt: TGTGCCAGCTCCGCTGGTCGAGGGGCTAACTATGGCTACACCTTC

d_call: .
j_call: TRBJ1-1
v_call: TRBV6-1
clone_size: .
cdr3_aa: CASSEARRGGTEAFF
cdr3_nt: TGTGCCAGCAGTGAAGCACGCCGAGGGGGCACTGAAGCTTTCTTT

d_call: TRBD1
j_call: TRBJ2-2
v_call: TRBV5-1
clone_size: many
cdr3_aa: CASSPPLTGRTGELFF
cdr3_nt: TGCGCCAGCAGCCCACCCTTGACAGGGCGAACCGGGGAGCTGTTTTTT

d_call: .
j_call: TRBJ1-6
v_call: TRBV9
clone_size: many
cdr3_aa: CASSPQPEYNSPLHF
cdr3_nt: TGTGCCAGCAGCCCCCAGCCAGAATATAATTCACCCCTCCACTTT

d_call: .
j_call: TRBJ2-5
v_call: TRBV12-3/TRBV12-4
clone_size: many
cdr3_aa: CASSPTWTKETQYF
cdr3_nt: TGTGCCAGCAGTCCCACCTGGACAAAAGAGACCCAGTACTTC

d_call: TRBD1
j_call: TRBJ2-3
v_call: TRBV2
clone_size: many
cdr3_aa: CASSEKVETGKYF
cdr3_nt: TGTGCCAGCAGTGAAAAAGTAGAGACAGGGAAGTATTTT

d_call: .
j_call: TRBJ1-1
v_call: TRBV20-1
clone_size: few
cdr3_aa: CSAPGRTKGRAFF
cdr3_nt: TGCAGTGCCCCGGGTCGGACCAAAGGTAGAGCTTTCTTT

d_call: .
j_call: TRBJ2-2
v_call: TRBV5-1
clone_size: many
cdr3_aa: CASSSGTANTGELFF
cdr3_nt: TGCGCCAGCAGCTCGGGGACTGCTAACACCGGGGAGCTGTTTTTT

d_call: TRBD2
j_call: TRBJ2-7
v_call: TRBV12-3/TRBV12-4
clone_size: few
cdr3_aa: CASTLRETSAEQYF
cdr3_nt: TGTGCCAGCACCTTAAGGGAGACTAGCGCCGAGCAGTACTTC

d_call: .
j_call: TRBJ1-1
v_call: TRBV10-3
clone_size: many
cdr3_aa: CAISGWMNTEAFF
cdr3_nt: TGTGCCATCAGTGGTTGGATGAACACTGAAGCTTTCTTT

d_call: .
j_call: TRBJ2-3
v_call: TRBV28
clone_size: many
cdr3_aa: CASSVLGGGSLSTDTQYF
cdr3_nt: TGTGCCAGCAGTGTTCTCGGAGGGGGGTCGCTTAGCACAGATACGCAGTATTTT

d_call: .
j_call: TRBJ1-2
v_call: TRBV7-6
clone_size: few
cdr3_aa: CASSFYGYGYTF
cdr3_nt: TGTGCCAGCAGCTTTTACGGCTATGGCTACACCTTC

d_call: .
j_call: TRBJ2-4
v_call: TRBV19
clone_size: .
cdr3_aa: CASSISGTGTNNIQYF
cdr3_nt: TGTGCCAGTAGTATTTCGGGGACGGGAACCAACAACATTCAGTACTTC

d_call: .
j_call: TRBJ1-4
v_call: TRBV25-1
clone_size: few
cdr3_aa: CASNTRNEKLFF
cdr3_nt: TGTGCCAGCAACACAAGGAATGAAAAACTGTTTTTT

d_call: .
j_call: TRBJ1-6
v_call: TRBV5-6
clone_size: .
cdr3_aa: CASSLRQPGSPLHF
cdr3_nt: TGTGCCAGCAGCTTGCGTCAGCCCGGCTCACCCCTCCACTTT

d_call: .
j_call: TRBJ1-1
v_call: TRBV7-2
clone_size: many
cdr3_aa: CASSLTGEAFF
cdr3_nt: TGTGCCAGCAGCTTAACCGGTGAAGCTTTCTTT

d_call: .
j_call: TRBJ2-5
v_call: TRBV27
clone_size: few
cdr3_aa: CASSSQDRTQYF
cdr3_nt: TGTGCCAGCAGTTCCCAGGACAGAACCCAGTACTTC

d_call: TRBD1
j_call: TRBJ2-2
v_call: TRBV12-5
clone_size: many
cdr3_aa: CASGLGQGPTGELFF
cdr3_nt: TGTGCTAGTGGTTTGGGACAGGGCCCCACCGGGGAGCTGTTTTTT

d_call: TRBD2
j_call: TRBJ2-4
v_call: TRBV3-1
clone_size: many
cdr3_aa: CASSPTSGGAKNIQYF
cdr3_nt: TGTGCCAGCAGCCCGACTAGCGGGGGGGCCAAAAACATTCAGTACTTC

d_call: .
j_call: TRBJ2-3
v_call: TRBV4-3
clone_size: many
cdr3_aa: CASSQELETDTQYF
cdr3_nt: TGCGCCAGCAGCCAAGAACTAGAAACAGATACGCAGTATTTT